These 22 T cell receptor beta chains were sequenced from one sample in a study of cytomegalovirus exposure and HLA in healthy donors. Data came from immunoSEQ multiplex PCR; TCRdb stores just in-frame clones and leaves some out. Among about 120,000 clones listed, more than 70% were seen once. The sample comprised PBMCs. The receptors were gathered from a man between 18 and 29 years old in good health and CMV-seronegative.

This clone was seen once. The chain is built from TRBV6-5 and TRBJ2-5; possibly TRBD1 for D (6 bases). The germline V gene encodes CDR1 MNHEY and CDR2 SVGAGI. The CDR3 is 16 residues long. With 0 bases removed from V and 5 bases from J, the gap between germline ends came to 16 bases. The CDR3 here is CASSYSRGTLAETQYF. The CDR3, as DNA: TGTGCCAGCAGTTACTCGAGGGGGACCCTTGCGGAGACCCAGTACTTC.

J is TRBJ2-5 and V is TRBV2, with a possible D match to TRBD1 (5 bases). Germline V lookup: CDR1 SNHLY, CDR2 FYNNEI. The V and J ends lost 4 bases and 5 bases respectively, with 11 bases between them. There are 13 residues in the CDR3. The CDR3: CASSVAGWETQYF. DNA of the CDR3: TGTGCCAGCAGTGTGGCAGGGTGGGAGACCCAGTACTTC.

The chain carries TRBV7-9 and TRBJ2-3; 16 bases fit TRBD2. Germline V CDR1 and CDR2: SEHNR, FQNEAQ (reference sequence). The CDR3 runs to 16 residues. The V gene end was trimmed by 5 bases and the J gene end by 14 bases; junction bases not matched to a gene: 13. The CDR3 DNA reads TGTGCCAGCAGCCCCCCCGGGACTAGCGGGAGGGCCGGCTGGTATTTT. Encoded protein: CASSPPGTSGRAGWYF. Together with reference TRBV7-9 and TRBJ2-3, the CDR3 gives the full variable domain: DTGVSQNPRHKITKRGQNVTFRCDPISEHNRLYWYRQTLGQGPEFLTYFQNEAQLEKSRLLSDRFSAERPKGSFSTLEIQRTEQGDSAMYLCASSPPGTSGRAGWYFGPGTRLTVL.

V is TRBV9 and J is TRBJ1-2; D is perhaps TRBD1 (5 bases). This CDR3 has 13 amino acids. Germline-derived CDR1 and CDR2 are SGDLS and YYNGEE. Trimming cost V 3 bases and J 0 bases, with 6 bases left between them. Here the CDR3 reads CASSEGSNYGYTF. The CDR3 nucleotides are TGTGCCAGCAGCGAGGGGTCTAACTATGGCTACACCTTC.

This rearrangement joins TRBV27 to TRBJ2-6; TRBD1 matches 8 bases. This CDR3 is built from 18 residues. Germline CDR1 is MNHEY and CDR2 is SMNVEV (reference sequence). The ends lost 2 bases at V and 0 bases at J; junction bases unmatched: 6. The CDR3 loop reads CASSLGTGYHSGANVLTF. CDR3 in DNA: TGTGCCAGCAGTTTAGGGACAGGCTACCACTCTGGGGCCAACGTCCTGACTTTC.

The J gene is TRBJ2-3, the V gene TRBV4-1; 8 bases fit TRBD2. The V gene's germline CDR1 is MGHRA and CDR2 YSYEKL. The V gene end was trimmed by 4 bases and the J gene end by 8 bases; junction bases not matched to a gene: 14. The CDR3 totals 16 residues. The CDR3 reads CASSRVPSGWQGTQYF. As DNA, the CDR3 is TGCGCCAGCAGCCGGGTGCCTAGCGGGTGGCAGGGTACGCAGTATTTT.

The J gene is TRBJ2-3, the V gene TRBV5-6; TRBD2 aligns across 12 bases. V trimming: 2 bases; J trimming: 2 bases; junction bases outside the gene matches: 3. Germline CDR1 SGHDT, CDR2 YYEEEE. The CDR3 contains 16 residues. CDR3 in amino acids: CASSLGLAGPTDTQYF. The CDR3 DNA is TGTGCCAGCAGCTTAGGACTAGCGGGGCCCACAGATACGCAGTATTTT.

The J gene is TRBJ2-7, the V gene TRBV30; 11 nucleotides align to TRBD2. The CDR3 runs to 17 residues. Germline loops: CDR1 GTSNPN, CDR2 SVGIG (reference sequence). Trimming at V came to 1 base and at J to 0 bases, leaving 8 bases not matched to a gene. The CDR3 is CAWSGSRLAGSSYEQYF. As DNA, the CDR3 is TGTGCCTGGAGTGGTTCTCGACTAGCGGGAAGCTCCTACGAGCAGTACTTC.

V gene TRBV6-5 combines with J gene TRBJ2-2; 9 nucleotides match TRBD1. The CDR3 runs 14 residues. CDR1 and CDR2 (germline): MNHEY, SVGAGI. Trimming at V came to 6 bases and at J to 4 bases, leaving 3 bases not matched to a gene. The CDR3 spells CASRRDRVTGELFF. CDR3 nucleotide sequence: TGTGCCAGCAGAAGGGACAGGGTCACCGGGGAGCTGTTTTTT.

The chain combines TRBV19 with TRBJ1-4; 7 nucleotides match TRBD1. The germline V gene encodes CDR1 LNHDA and CDR2 SQIVND (reference sequence). CDR3 length equals 14 residues. The V and J ends lost 6 bases and 2 bases, in that order; junction bases with no gene match: 3. In nucleotides, the CDR3 is TGTGCCAGTAGAATACAGGGGACTAATGAAAAACTGTTTTTT. This codes for CASRIQGTNEKLFF. Looking up the rest from reference TRBV19 and TRBJ1-4 gives the full variable domain: DGGITQSPKYLFRKEGQNVTLSCEQNLNHDAMYWYRQDPGQGLRLIYYSQIVNDFQKGDIAEGYSVSREKKESFPLTVTSAQKNPTAFYLCASRIQGTNEKLFFGSGTQLSVL.

The chain carries TRBV6-5 and TRBJ1-5; D is ambiguous. CDR1 is MNHEY, CDR2 SVGAGI, per germline. V dropped 6 bases and J dropped 4 bases, with 10 bases sitting between them. This CDR3 has 13 amino acids. For the CDR3, the DNA is TGTGCCAGCAGCCAGAATTTTAATCAGCCCCAGCATTTT. Amino acid sequence: CASSQNFNQPQHF.

The genes are TRBV6-1 and TRBJ2-1; 7 nucleotides agree with TRBD2. CDR3 length: 16 amino acids. V trimming: 0 bases; J trimming: 5 bases; junction bases outside the gene matches: 7. Germline V gene sequence: CDR1 MNHNS, CDR2 SASEGT. The CDR3 nucleotides read TGTGCCAGCAGTGAAGCGCATCTGGGGAGGGACAATGAGCAGTTCTTC. Translation gives CASSEAHLGRDNEQFF.

This clone was seen a handful of times. For the CDR3, the DNA is TGTGCCAGCAGCGTCGACGGAACGGGGGGCTACACCTTC. It specifies CASSVDGTGGYTF. The chain has TRBV2 and TRBJ1-2, with D hard to call. V dropped 6 bases and J dropped 8 bases, with 16 bases sitting between them. CDR1 is SNHLY, CDR2 FYNNEI, per germline. This CDR3 is built from 13 residues.

The J gene is TRBJ2-1, the V gene TRBV4-1, with D possibly matching TRBD2 (6 bases). The CDR3 runs 16 residues. In germline, CDR1 is MGHRA, CDR2 YSYEKL. V gave up 0 bases and J gave up 4 bases, with 13 bases separating them. CDR3 residues: CASSQEGGDSYNEQFF. The CDR3 bases are TGCGCCAGCAGCCAAGAAGGAGGGGACTCATACAATGAGCAGTTCTTC.

This chain uses TRBV30 with TRBJ2-3; 9 positions agree with TRBD1. The CDR3 loop spans 16 amino acids. With V trimmed by 4 bases and J by 4 bases, 12 bases remained unmatched. Germline values: CDR1 GTSNPN, CDR2 SVGIG (reference sequence). This CDR3 reads CAWISPGTGQSDTQYF. CDR3 DNA sequence: TGTGCCTGGATATCTCCCGGGACAGGGCAATCAGATACGCAGTATTTT.

The genes are TRBV5-6 and TRBJ2-6, with TRBD2 as a possible D gene (6 bases). The CDR3 totals 14 residues. CDR1 and CDR2 from the germline V gene are SGHDT and YYEEEE. The germline V and J ends were trimmed by 5 bases and 2 bases, with 8 bases remaining between them. The CDR3 DNA reads as TGTGCCAGCAGGTGGGGGGCTGGGGCCAACGTCCTGACTTTC. It translates to CASRWGAGANVLTF.

The CDR3 coding sequence is TGTGCCAGCGACACCTTTGTCGCCCGGGAGGGTGGCTACACCTTC. Residues: CASDTFVAREGGYTF. The V and J genes are TRBV2 and TRBJ1-2; D not resolved. CDR1 and CDR2 from the germline V gene are SNHLY and FYNNEI. The ends were cut back, 8 bases at V and 7 bases at J, with 23 bases in the middle. The CDR3 extends over 15 amino acids.

This clone was observed a handful of times. The V gene is TRBV6-5, the J gene TRBJ2-7; 8 bases map to TRBD2. The CDR3 has 13 residues. Losses at the gene ends were 8 bases for V and 3 bases for J; bases not matched to a gene: 6. Germline V gives CDR1 MNHEY, CDR2 SVGAGI. The CDR3 DNA reads TGTGCCAGCGCACTAGCGGTCTACTACGAGCAGTACTTC. It encodes CASALAVYYEQYF.

This clone is labeled as medium-sized. V usage is TRBV19 and J usage is TRBJ1-1; 10 bases are a match to TRBD1. The CDR3 extends over 18 amino acids. The germline V gene has CDR1 LNHDA and CDR2 SQIVND (reference sequence). After removal of 6 bases from V and 1 base from J, the junction contained 14 bases not matched to a gene. CDR3 loop: CASSLPTRDRGRNTEAFF. The CDR3 nucleotides read TGTGCCAGTAGCTTACCAACCCGGGACAGGGGTCGGAACACTGAAGCTTTCTTT.

The chain couples TRBV5-6 to TRBJ2-7; TRBD2 matches at 10 bases. Germline V gives CDR1 SGHDT, CDR2 YYEEEE. There are 17 residues in the CDR3. V was clipped by 4 bases and J by 9 bases; unmatched bases: 19. The CDR3 spells CASSPRPSSGRATRQYF. The CDR3 region has the DNA TGTGCCAGCAGCCCAAGACCCAGCAGCGGGAGGGCCACAAGGCAGTACTTC.

The chain combines TRBV5-4 with TRBJ2-3, with D possibly matching TRBD2 (7 bases). CDR1 is SGHNT, CDR2 YYREEE, per germline (reference sequence). The CDR3 is made up of 14 amino acids. Trimming stripped 4 bases from V and 1 base from J, with 10 bases between. The CDR3, as DNA: TGTGCCAGCAGCCGGGGGGCCGGCACAGATACGCAGTATTTT. Its protein product is CASSRGAGTDTQYF.

The chain combines TRBV19 with TRBJ2-7, with 8 bases that match TRBD1. V was pared by 10 bases and J by 2 bases, with 10 bases of the junction left unmatched. The CDR3 spans 14 residues. Per the germline V gene, CDR1 is LNHDA and CDR2 is SQIVND (reference sequence). In DNA form, the CDR3 reads TGTGCCACCCTGGGACAGGACCTCCCCTACGAGCAGTACTTC. It codes for CATLGQDLPYEQYF. The variable domain in full, with the rest retrieved from reference TRBV19 and TRBJ2-7, is DGGITQSPKYLFRKEGQNVTLSCEQNLNHDAMYWYRQDPGQGLRLIYYSQIVNDFQKGDIAEGYSVSREKKESFPLTVTSAQKNPTAFYLCATLGQDLPYEQYFGPGTRLTVT.